What follows are 15 T cell receptor beta chains derived from one specimen sequenced in a study of cytomegalovirus exposure and HLA in healthy donors. The PCR contained 60 Vbeta and 13 Jbeta primers. The table came from immunoSEQ multiplex PCR; TCRdb's copy has only in-frame clones and leaves some out. The sample includes some 150,000 clones, around 83% of them seen just once. What was sequenced was PBMCs. All receptors come from a woman between 18 and 30 years old in good health and CMV-seronegative.

V gene TRBV6-1 combines with J gene TRBJ2-5, with a weak D call TRBD1 (5 bases). The J call may be faulty, since TRBJ2-7 better matches the DNA end. Germline lookup yields CDR1 MNHNS and CDR2 SASEGT. The CDR3 loop spans 15 amino acids. The CDR3 spells CASSDEAGSSYEQYF. The CDR3 DNA is TGTGCCAGCAGTGATGAAGCAGGGTCCTCCTACGAGCAGTACTTC.

This clone came up a few times. The genes are TRBV4-1 and TRBJ2-3; maybe TRBD2 (6 bases). CDR1 and CDR2 from the germline V gene are MGHRA and YSYEKL. The V gene lost 5 bases and the J gene lost 2 bases, with 11 bases spanning the gap. This CDR3 region has 14 residues. Here the CDR3 DNA reads TGCGCCAGCAGCGCGGGACTCTTCACAGATACGCAGTATTTT. It translates to CASSAGLFTDTQYF.

The rearrangement links TRBV6-1 to TRBJ1-1, with no clear D. Per the germline V gene, CDR1 is MNHNS and CDR2 is SASEGT. The CDR3 length is 14 residues. V dropped 2 bases and J dropped 4 bases, with 11 bases sitting between them. CDR3 sequence (DNA): TGTGCCAGCAGTGAACCAGGCGCCCTCACTGAAGCTTTCTTT. Amino acid sequence: CASSEPGALTEAFF.

This chain links TRBV7-2 with TRBJ2-3; 7 bases fit TRBD2. The CDR3 consists of 15 residues. V lost 2 bases, J lost 4 bases, and 6 bases stayed unmatched. Germline CDR1 and CDR2: SGHTA and FQGNSA. The CDR3 protein is CASSLSAGISDTQYF. CDR3 bases: TGTGCCAGCAGCTTATCAGCGGGGATCTCAGATACGCAGTATTTT.

The chain joins TRBV5-1 to TRBJ2-7; weak D call: TRBD2 (6 bases). The CDR3 has 14 residues. The germline V and J ends were trimmed by 4 bases and 4 bases, with 15 bases remaining between them. The V gene's germline CDR1 is SGHRS and CDR2 YFSETQ. For the CDR3, the DNA is TGCGCCAGCAGCCATGCCGGGACTTCATACGAGCAGTACTTC. Residues: CASSHAGTSYEQYF. Filled out from reference TRBV5-1 and TRBJ2-7, the complete variable domain reads KAGVTQTPRYLIKTRGQQVTLSCSPISGHRSVSWYQQTPGQGLQFLFEYFSETQRNKGNFPGRFSGRQFSNSRSEMNVSTLELGDSALYLCASSHAGTSYEQYFGPGTRLTVT.

This clone turned up a few times. The chain joins TRBV27 to TRBJ2-1, with D perhaps matching TRBD1 (8 bases). Germline CDR1 is MNHEY and CDR2 is SMNVEV (reference sequence). The V end was cut by 6 bases, the J end by 14 bases, with 17 bases between. There are 12 residues in the CDR3. CDR3 residues: CASSRGLAVEFF. CDR3 bases: TGTGCCAGCAGCAGGGGGCTAGCGGTCGAGTTCTTC.

The CDR3 reads CASSQDSGGRGTDTQYF. CDR3 bases: TGCGCCAGCAGCCAAGATTCGGGGGGGCGAGGCACAGATACGCAGTATTTT. The genes are TRBV4-3 and TRBJ2-3; the match to TRBD2 covers 8 bases. The CDR3 contains 17 residues. Germline V gives CDR1 LGHNA, CDR2 YSLEER. Trimming cost V 0 bases and J 1 base; bases outside gene matches: 6.

The rearrangement joins TRBV21-1 to TRBJ1-2; the DNA was not used to check the table's D call, TRBD1. TRBV21-1 is recorded as a pseudogene. This CDR3 region has 15 residues. CDR3 DNA: TGTGCCAGCAATCCCTGGGGGCTCCCAAGAGATGGCTACACCTTC. Encoded protein: CASNPWGLPRDGYTF.

The genes are TRBV5-1 and TRBJ1-4; a weak D match, TRBD1 (6 bases). Germline loops: CDR1 SGHRS, CDR2 YFSETQ. This CDR3 spans 15 amino acids. V shed 2 bases and J shed 0 bases, with 8 bases lying between them. The CDR3 DNA is TGCGCCAGCAGCTTTGGACAGTCAACTAATGAAAAACTGTTTTTT. Residues: CASSFGQSTNEKLFF.

This clone was detected only a few times. V and J are TRBV25-1 and TRBJ2-2, with a tentative D call TRBD2 (5 bases). The CDR3 length is 15 residues. Germline values: CDR1 MGHDK, CDR2 SYGVNS. Deletions cut 4 bases from V and 7 bases from J, with 16 bases between. For the CDR3, the DNA is TGTGCCAGCAGTGCTCCCGTTAGAGGGTACGGGGAGCTGTTTTTT. This codes for CASSAPVRGYGELFF.

The CDR3 region has the DNA TGCAGTGCTGGACAGGCCTACGAGCAGTACTTC. It yields the protein CSAGQAYEQYF. The rearrangement uses TRBV20-1 and TRBJ2-7; TRBD1 matches 7 bases. CDR1 and CDR2 (germline): DFQATT, SNEGSKA (reference sequence). The ends lost 5 bases at V and 2 bases at J; junction bases unmatched: 0. This CDR3 contains 11 residues.

The V and J genes are TRBV2 and TRBJ1-1, with D hard to call. Germline CDR1 and CDR2: SNHLY and FYNNEI. This CDR3 has 11 residues. The ends were cut back, 7 bases at V and 8 bases at J, with 11 bases in the middle. CDR3 DNA sequence: TGTGCCAGCACCTATCACGCGGAAGCTTTCTTT. Translated: CASTYHAEAFF.

This clone was picked up one time. This sequence joins TRBV7-9 and TRBJ2-7; TRBD2 matches at 8 bases. Germline V gives CDR1 SEHNR, CDR2 FQNEAQ (reference sequence). The CDR3 consists of 16 residues. The trim removed 1 base at V and 2 bases at J, leaving 7 bases unmatched. CDR3: CASSLVRKRGPYEQYF. CDR3 nucleotides: TGTGCCAGCAGCTTAGTGAGGAAGCGGGGGCCCTACGAGCAGTACTTC.

The J gene is TRBJ2-2, the V gene TRBV18; possibly TRBD2 for D (5 bases). V was trimmed by 6 bases and J by 6 bases, leaving 11 bases between them. CDR1 and CDR2 (germline): KGHSH, LQKENI. The CDR3 sequence is 13 residues long. The DNA for the CDR3 is TGTGCCAGCTCCCCCGCGGACTCCGGGGAGCTGTTTTTT. Its protein product is CASSPADSGELFF.

This clone was detected only a few times. The chain couples TRBV6-1 to TRBJ2-7, with a possible D match to TRBD1 (6 bases). V was pared by 6 bases and J by 5 bases, with 20 bases between. CDR1 is MNHNS and CDR2 is SASEGT in the germline V gene. The CDR3 contains 15 residues. The chain's CDR3 is CASRTRTALLHEQYF. The CDR3 nucleotides are TGTGCCAGCAGGACCAGGACAGCGCTTCTACACGAGCAGTACTTC.